This T cell receptor (beta chain) was sequenced during a study of T cell changes during pregnancy in multiple sclerosis. The CDR3 is 13 residues long. V gave up 10 bases and J gave up 0 bases, with 13 bases separating them. The germline CDR1 and CDR2 sequences are SNHLY and FYNNEI. Sequencing used immunoSEQ multiplex PCR; TCRdb keeps in-frame clones, though not all of them. Counted here are roughly 45,000 clones, around 89% occurring once; the ten biggest clones make up less than 1.5%. The sample was CD4+ T cells from peripheral blood mononuclear cells, taken in the second trimester of pregnancy. The chain has TRBV2 and TRBJ2-7; a weak D match, TRBD2 (6 bases). This TCR was recovered from a female donor with multiple sclerosis, enrolled in a pregnancy study. The CDR3 bases are TGTGCCACCGGGGGTCGCAGCTCCTACGAGCAGTACTTC. This encodes CATGGRSSYEQYF.